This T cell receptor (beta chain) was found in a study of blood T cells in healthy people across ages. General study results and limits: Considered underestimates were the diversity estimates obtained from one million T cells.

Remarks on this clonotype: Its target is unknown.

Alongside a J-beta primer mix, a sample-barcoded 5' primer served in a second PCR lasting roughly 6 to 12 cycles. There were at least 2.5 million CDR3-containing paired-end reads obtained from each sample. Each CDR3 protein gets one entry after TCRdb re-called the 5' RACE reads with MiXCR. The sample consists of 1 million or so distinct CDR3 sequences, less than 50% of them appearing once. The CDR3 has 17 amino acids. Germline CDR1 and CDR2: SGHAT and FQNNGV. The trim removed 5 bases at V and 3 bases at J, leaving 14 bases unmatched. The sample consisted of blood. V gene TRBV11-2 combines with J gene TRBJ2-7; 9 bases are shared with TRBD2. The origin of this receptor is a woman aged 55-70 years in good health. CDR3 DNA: TGTGCCAGCAGCCCTAGAGAGCGGGAGGACCAACTCTACGAGCAGTACTTC. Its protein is CASSPREREDQLYEQYF.